This T cell receptor (beta chain) came from a study of beta chain features in type 1 diabetes. In its sample, this clone was seen a few times. Its antigen remains unknown. V lost 0 bases to trimming and J lost 6 bases; unmatched junction nucleotides: 5. This CDR3 has 14 residues. Per the germline V gene, CDR1 is GTSNPN and CDR2 is SVGIG (reference sequence). CD4+ naive, central memory, regulatory and stem cell-like memory subsets were isolated by sorting on CD45RO/CCR7/CD25/CD127/CD95/CD27. Reverse transcribing all isolated RNA meant expressed TCRB transcripts were sequenced. Sequenced by immunoSEQ multiplex PCR; TCRdb stores in-frame clones only, minus some. Of fewer than 550,000 clones listed, about an eighth are singletons. Study-level points and caveats: Junctions at VDJ sites from type 1 diabetes patients had fewer insertions and more deletions. Shorter templates might be favored by PCR, and equally so in patients and in controls. Moderate but significant shortening of TCRB CDR3s was recorded in all four CD4+ subsets from Type 1 diabetes patients.

The chain is built from TRBV30 and TRBJ2-3; TRBD2 aligns across 8 bases. The clonotype comes from a woman younger than 35 in good health. The sequenced sample was naive CD4+ T cells from blood. CDR3 nucleotides: TGTGCCTGGAGTGTTAGCGGGGTGTGGGATACGCAGTATTTT. Translating it yields CAWSVSGVWDTQYF. Based on the CDR3 plus reference TRBV30 and TRBJ2-3, the full variable domain is SQTIHQWPATLVQPVGSPLSLECTVEGTSNPNLYWYRQAAGRGLQLLFYSVGIGQISSEVPQNLSASRPQDRQFILSSKKLLLSDSGFYLCAWSVSGVWDTQYFGPGTRLTVL.